This T cell receptor (beta chain) was identified during a study of response to subunit inactivated influenza vaccine. Broader study findings: Researchers suggested that each seasonal influenza vaccination recruits few new T cells.

This clonotype was counted at least ten times. Its antigen is undetermined. TCRdb reprocessed the RT-PCR reads with MiXCR, giving one entry per CDR3 protein. The table records approximately 500,000 distinct CDR3 sequences, roughly 13% of them present only once. The sequenced sample was PBMCs from blood, obtained 35 to 45 days after vaccination. This sequence originates from a man between 50 and 59 years old who received an inactivated influenza vaccine.

For the CDR3, the DNA is TGCGCCAGCAGCTTGGCCTCAGCGGGTTGGTCCTACGAGCAGTACTTC. Residues: CASSLASAGWSYEQYF. The chain recombines TRBV5-1 with TRBJ2-7, with a tentative D call TRBD2 (6 bases). Between the trimmed V and J ends, which lost 0 bases and 1 base, there was a span of 14 bases. The CDR3 contains 16 residues. Germline CDR1 reads SGHRS; CDR2 reads YFSETQ. Combining the CDR3 with reference TRBV5-1 and TRBJ2-7 gives the whole variable domain KAGVTQTPRYLIKTRGQQVTLSCSPISGHRSVSWYQQTPGQGLQFLFEYFSETQRNKGNFPGRFSGRQFSNSRSEMNVSTLELGDSALYLCASSLASAGWSYEQYFGPGTRLTVT.